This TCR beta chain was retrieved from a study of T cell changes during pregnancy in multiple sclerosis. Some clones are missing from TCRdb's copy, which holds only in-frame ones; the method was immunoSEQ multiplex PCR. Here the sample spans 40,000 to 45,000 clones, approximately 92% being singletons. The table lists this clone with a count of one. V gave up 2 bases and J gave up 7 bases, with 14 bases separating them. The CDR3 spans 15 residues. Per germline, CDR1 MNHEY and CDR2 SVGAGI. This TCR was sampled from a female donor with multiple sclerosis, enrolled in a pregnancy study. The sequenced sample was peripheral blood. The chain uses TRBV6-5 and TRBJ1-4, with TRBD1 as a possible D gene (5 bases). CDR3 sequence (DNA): TGTGCCAGCAGTTACCAATATGGGGCAGGTGAAAAACTGTTTTTT. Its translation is CASSYQYGAGEKLFF.